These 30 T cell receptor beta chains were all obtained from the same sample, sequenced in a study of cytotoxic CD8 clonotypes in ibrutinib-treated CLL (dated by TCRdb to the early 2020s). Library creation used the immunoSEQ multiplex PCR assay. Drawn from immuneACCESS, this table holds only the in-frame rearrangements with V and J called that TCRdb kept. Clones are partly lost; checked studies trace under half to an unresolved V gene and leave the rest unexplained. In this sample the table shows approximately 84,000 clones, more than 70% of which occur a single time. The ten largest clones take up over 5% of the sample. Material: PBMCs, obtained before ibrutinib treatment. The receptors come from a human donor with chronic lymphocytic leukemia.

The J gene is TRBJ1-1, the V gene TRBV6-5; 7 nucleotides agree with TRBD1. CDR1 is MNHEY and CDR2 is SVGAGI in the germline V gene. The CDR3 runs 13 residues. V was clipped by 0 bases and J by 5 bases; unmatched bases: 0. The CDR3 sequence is CASSYSTGTEAFF. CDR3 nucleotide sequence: TGTGCCAGCAGTTACTCGACAGGGACTGAAGCTTTCTTT.

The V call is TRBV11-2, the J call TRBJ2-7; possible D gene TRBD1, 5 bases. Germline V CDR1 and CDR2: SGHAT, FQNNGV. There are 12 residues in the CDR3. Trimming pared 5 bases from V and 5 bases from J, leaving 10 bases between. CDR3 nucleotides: TGTGCCAGCAGCCGAGACAGAAACGAGCAGTACTTC. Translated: CASSRDRNEQYF.

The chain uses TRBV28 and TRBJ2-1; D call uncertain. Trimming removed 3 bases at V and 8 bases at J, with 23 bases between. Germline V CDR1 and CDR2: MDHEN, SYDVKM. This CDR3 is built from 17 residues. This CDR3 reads CASSFSPYGGQIDEQFF. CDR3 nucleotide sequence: TGTGCCAGCAGTTTCAGCCCGTACGGTGGCCAAATCGATGAGCAGTTCTTC.

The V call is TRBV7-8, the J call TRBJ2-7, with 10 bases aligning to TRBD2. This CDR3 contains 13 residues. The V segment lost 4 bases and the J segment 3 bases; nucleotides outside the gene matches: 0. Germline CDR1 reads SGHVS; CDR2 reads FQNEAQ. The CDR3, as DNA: TGTGCCAGCAGCTGGACTAGCGGCTACGAGCAGTACTTC. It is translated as CASSWTSGYEQYF.

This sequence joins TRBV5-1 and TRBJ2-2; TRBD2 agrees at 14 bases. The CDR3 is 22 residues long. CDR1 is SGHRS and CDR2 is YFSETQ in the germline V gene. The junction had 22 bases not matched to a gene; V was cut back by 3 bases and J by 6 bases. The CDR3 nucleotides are TGCGCCAGCAGCTCAAAACCTACCGCGACTAGCGGGAGGGCCGGAGGGTCCGGGGAGCTGTTTTTT. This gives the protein CASSSKPTATSGRAGGSGELFF.

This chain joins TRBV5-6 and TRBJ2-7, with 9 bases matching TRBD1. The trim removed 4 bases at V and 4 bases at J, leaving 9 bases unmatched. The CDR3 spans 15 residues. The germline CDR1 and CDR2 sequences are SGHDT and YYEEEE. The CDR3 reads CASSGPGQGLYEQYF. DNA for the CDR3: TGTGCCAGCAGCGGCCCGGGACAGGGACTGTACGAGCAGTACTTC.

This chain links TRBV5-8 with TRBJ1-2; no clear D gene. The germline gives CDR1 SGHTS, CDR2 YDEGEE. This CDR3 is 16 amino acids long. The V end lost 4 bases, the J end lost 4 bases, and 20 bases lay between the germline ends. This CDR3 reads CASSLNRVRYGYGYTF. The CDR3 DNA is TGTGCCAGCAGCCTAAACCGGGTCCGCTACGGCTATGGCTACACCTTC.

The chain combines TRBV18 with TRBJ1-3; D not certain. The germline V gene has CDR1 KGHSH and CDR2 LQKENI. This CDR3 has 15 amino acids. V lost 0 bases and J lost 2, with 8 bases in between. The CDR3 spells CASSPPREPGNTIYF. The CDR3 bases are TGTGCCAGCTCACCACCTAGGGAGCCTGGAAACACCATATATTTT.

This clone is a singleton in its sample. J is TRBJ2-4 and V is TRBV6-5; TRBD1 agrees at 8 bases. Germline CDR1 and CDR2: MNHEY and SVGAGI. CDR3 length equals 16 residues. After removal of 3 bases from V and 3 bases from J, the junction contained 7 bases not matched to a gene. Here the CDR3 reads CASSYQQTGVKNIQYF. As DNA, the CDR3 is TGTGCCAGCAGTTATCAACAGACAGGGGTCAAAAACATTCAGTACTTC.

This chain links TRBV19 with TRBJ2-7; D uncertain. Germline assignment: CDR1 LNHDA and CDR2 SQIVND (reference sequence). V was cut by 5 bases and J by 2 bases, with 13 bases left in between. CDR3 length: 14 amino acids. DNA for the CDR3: TGTGCCAGTAGTGTGTTTGCAGATACCTACGAGCAGTACTTC. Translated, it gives CASSVFADTYEQYF.

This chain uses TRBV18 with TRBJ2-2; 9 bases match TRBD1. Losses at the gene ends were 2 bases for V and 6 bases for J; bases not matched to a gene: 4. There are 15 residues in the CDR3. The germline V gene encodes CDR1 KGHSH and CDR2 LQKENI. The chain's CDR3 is CASSPGTGYPGELFF. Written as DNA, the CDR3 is TGTGCCAGCTCACCAGGGACAGGGTATCCCGGGGAGCTGTTTTTT.

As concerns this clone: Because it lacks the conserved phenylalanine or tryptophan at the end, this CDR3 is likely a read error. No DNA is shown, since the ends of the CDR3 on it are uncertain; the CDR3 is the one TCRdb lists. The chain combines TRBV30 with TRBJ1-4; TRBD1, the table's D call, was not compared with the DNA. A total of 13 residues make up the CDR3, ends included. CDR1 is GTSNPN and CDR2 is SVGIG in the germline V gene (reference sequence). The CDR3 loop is CAWIETPRDSPLI.

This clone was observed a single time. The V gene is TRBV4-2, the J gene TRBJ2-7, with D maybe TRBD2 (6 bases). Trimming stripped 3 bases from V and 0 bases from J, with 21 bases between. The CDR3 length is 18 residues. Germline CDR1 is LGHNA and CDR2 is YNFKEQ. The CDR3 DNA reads TGTGCCAGCAGCCACTCAACCGGGGCGGGACTGAGCTCCTACGAGCAGTACTTC. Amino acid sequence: CASSHSTGAGLSSYEQYF.

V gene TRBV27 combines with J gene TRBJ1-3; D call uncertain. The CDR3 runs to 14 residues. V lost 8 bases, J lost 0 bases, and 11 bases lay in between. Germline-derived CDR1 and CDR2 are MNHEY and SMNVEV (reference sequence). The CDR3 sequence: CASSQKPSGNTIYF. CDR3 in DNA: TGTGCCAGCTCACAGAAACCCTCTGGAAACACCATATATTTT.

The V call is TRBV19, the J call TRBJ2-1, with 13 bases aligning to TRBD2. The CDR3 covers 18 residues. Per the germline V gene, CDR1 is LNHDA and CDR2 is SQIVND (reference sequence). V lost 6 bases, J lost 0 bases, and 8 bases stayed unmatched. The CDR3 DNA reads TGTGCCAGTAGGGGTGTGGGACTAGCGGGAAGCTCCTACAATGAGCAGTTCTTC. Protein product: CASRGVGLAGSSYNEQFF.

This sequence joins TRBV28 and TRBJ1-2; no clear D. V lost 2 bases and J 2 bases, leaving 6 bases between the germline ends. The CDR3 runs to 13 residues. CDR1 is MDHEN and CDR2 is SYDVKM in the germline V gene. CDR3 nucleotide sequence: TGTGCCAGCAGTTTAACGGGGAACTATGGCTACACCTTC. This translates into CASSLTGNYGYTF.

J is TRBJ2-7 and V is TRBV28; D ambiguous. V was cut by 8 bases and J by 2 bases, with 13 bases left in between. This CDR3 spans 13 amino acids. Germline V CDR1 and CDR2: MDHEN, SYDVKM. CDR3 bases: TGTGCCAGCCTGACCCCTGCCACCTACGAGCAGTACTTC. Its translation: CASLTPATYEQYF.

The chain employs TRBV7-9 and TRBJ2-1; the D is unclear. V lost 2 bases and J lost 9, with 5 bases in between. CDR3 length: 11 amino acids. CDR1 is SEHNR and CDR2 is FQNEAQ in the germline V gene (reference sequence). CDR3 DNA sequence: TGTGCCAGCAGCTTATTCCCTGAGCAGTTCTTC. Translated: CASSLFPEQFF.

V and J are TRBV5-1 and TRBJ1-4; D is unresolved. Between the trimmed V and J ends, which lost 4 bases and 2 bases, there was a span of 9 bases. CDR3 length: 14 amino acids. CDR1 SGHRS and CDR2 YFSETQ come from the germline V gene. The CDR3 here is CASSPSDTNEKLFF. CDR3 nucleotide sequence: TGCGCCAGCAGCCCTTCTGATACTAATGAAAAACTGTTTTTT.

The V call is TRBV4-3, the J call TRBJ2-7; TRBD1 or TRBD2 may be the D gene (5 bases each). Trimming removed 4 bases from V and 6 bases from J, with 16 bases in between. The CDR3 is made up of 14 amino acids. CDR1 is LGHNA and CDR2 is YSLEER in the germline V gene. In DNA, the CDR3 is TGCGCCAGCAGCCGTACTCTGGGGACCCTCGAGCAGTACTTC. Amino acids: CASSRTLGTLEQYF.

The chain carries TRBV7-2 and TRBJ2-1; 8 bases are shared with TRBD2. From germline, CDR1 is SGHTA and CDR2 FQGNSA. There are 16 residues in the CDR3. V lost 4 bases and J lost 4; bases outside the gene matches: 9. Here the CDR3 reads CASSSNGAGAYNEQFF. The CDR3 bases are TGTGCCAGCAGCTCTAACGGAGCGGGAGCTTACAATGAGCAGTTCTTC. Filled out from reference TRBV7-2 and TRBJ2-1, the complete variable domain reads GAGVSQSPSNKVTEKGKDVELRCDPISGHTALYWYRQSLGQGLEFLIYFQGNSAPDKSGLPSDRFSAERTGGSVSTLTIQRTQQEDSAVYLCASSSNGAGAYNEQFFGPGTRLTVL.

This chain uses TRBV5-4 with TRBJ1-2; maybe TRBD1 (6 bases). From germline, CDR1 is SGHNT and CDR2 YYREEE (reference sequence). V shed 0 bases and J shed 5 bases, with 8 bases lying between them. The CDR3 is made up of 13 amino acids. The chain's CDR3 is CASSLDREYGYTF. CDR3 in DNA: TGTGCCAGCAGCTTGGACAGGGAGTATGGCTACACCTTC.

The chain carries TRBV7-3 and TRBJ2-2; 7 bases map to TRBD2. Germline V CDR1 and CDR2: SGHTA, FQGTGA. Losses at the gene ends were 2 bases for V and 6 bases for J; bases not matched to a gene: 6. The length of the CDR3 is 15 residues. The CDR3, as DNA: TGTGCCAGCAGCTTAGGACTAGTACGGGCCGGGGAGCTGTTTTTT. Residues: CASSLGLVRAGELFF.

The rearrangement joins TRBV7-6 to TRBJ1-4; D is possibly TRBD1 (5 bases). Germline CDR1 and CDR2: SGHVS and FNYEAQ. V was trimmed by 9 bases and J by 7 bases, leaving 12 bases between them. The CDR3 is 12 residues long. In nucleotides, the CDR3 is TGTGCCAGTGGGGGGTCCGGTGAAAAACTGTTTTTT. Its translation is CASGGSGEKLFF.

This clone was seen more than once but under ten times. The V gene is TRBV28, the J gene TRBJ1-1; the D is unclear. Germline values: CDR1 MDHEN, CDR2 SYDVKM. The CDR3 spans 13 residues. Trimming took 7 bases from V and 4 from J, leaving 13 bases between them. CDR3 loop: CASIVTGTTEAFF. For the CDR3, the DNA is TGTGCCAGCATCGTGACCGGAACCACTGAAGCTTTCTTT.

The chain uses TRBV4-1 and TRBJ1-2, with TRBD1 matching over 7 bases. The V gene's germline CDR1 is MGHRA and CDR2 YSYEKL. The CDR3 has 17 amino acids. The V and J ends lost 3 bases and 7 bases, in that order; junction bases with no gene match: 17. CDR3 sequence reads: CASSQTGTASNYAGYTF. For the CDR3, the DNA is TGCGCCAGCAGCCAGACCGGGACAGCTTCTAACTATGCTGGCTACACCTTC.

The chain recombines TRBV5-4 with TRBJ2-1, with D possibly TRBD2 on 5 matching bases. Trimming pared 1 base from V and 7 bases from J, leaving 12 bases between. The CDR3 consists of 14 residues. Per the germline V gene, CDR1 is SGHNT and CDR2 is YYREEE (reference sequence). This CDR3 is CASSLWHEGNEQFF. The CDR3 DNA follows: TGTGCCAGCAGCTTGTGGCACGAGGGAAATGAGCAGTTCTTC.

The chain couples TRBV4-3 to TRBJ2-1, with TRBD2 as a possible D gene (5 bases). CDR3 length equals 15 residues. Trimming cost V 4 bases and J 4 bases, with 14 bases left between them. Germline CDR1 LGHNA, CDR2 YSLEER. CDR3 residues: CASSPLSGVYNEQFF. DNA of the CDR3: TGCGCCAGCAGCCCCCTGAGCGGAGTTTACAATGAGCAGTTCTTC.

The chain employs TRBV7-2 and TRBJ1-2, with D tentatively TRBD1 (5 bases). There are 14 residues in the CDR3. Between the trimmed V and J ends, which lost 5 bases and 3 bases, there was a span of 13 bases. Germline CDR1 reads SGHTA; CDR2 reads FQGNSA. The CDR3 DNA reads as TGTGCCAGCAGCCGGGGAGGGGTTTACTATGGCTACACCTTC. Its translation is CASSRGGVYYGYTF. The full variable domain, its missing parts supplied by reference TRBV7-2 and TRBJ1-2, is GAGVSQSPSNKVTEKGKDVELRCDPISGHTALYWYRQSLGQGLEFLIYFQGNSAPDKSGLPSDRFSAERTGGSVSTLTIQRTQQEDSAVYLCASSRGGVYYGYTFGSGTRLTVV.

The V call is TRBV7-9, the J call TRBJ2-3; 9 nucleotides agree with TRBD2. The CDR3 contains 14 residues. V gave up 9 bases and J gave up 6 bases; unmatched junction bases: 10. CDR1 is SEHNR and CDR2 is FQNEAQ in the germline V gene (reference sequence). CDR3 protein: CASVIAGVADTQYF. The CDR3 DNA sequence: TGTGCCAGTGTAATAGCGGGAGTGGCCGATACGCAGTATTTT.